This T cell receptor (beta chain) comes out of a study of CD8 T cells in Susac syndrome. TCR beta sequencing covered blood CD8+ and CD4+ T cells. Whole-study results and caveats: The study acknowledged a relatively small number of individuals in its TCR sequencing and HLA analysis.

CDR3 length: 14 amino acids. The V end was cut by 0 bases, the J end by 3 bases, with 9 bases between. The germline V gene encodes CDR1 SGDLS and CDR2 YYNGEE. The RNA input was about 0.45 to 1 ug, and it was reverse transcribed with random hexamers. The TCR beta CDR3 was amplified by immunoSEQ multiplex PCR across 54 Vbeta, 13 Jbeta. TCRdb passed the immunoSEQ multiplex PCR reads through MiXCR, listing each CDR3 protein once. The sample holds approximately 280,000 distinct CDR3 sequences, more than 75% seen once. Details on this clonotype: Its antigen is unidentified.

Sequenced material: CD8+ T cells from PBMCs. J is TRBJ2-5 and V is TRBV9; TRBD1 is a possible D gene (5 bases). This sequence was found in a human donor with multiple sclerosis. CDR3 loop: CASSVDLGEETQYF. The CDR3 DNA follows: TGTGCCAGCAGCGTAGATCTAGGGGAAGAGACCCAGTACTTC.